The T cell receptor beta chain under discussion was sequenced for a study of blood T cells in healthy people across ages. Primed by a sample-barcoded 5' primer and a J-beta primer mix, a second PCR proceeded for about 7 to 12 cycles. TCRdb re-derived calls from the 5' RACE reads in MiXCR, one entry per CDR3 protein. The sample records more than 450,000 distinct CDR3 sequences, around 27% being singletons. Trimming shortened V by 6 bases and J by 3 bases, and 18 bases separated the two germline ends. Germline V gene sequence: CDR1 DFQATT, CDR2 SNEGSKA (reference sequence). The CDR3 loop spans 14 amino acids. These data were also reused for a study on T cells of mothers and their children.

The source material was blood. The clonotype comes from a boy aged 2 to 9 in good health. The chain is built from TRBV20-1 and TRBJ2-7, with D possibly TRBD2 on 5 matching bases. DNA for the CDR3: TGCAGTGCGGCACGTACCGGACGGGACTACGAGCAGTACTTC. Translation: CSAARTGRDYEQYF.